Given below is one T cell receptor beta chain in context. This clonotype has a handful of counts. Its antigen target is currently unknown. Per-base qualities were not stored, and no clone one base away is much larger. Only healthy Caucasian donors were included. Three pairs of female monozygotic twins, all aged roughly 18 to 30 years, made up the twin cohort. CD4+ and CD8+ T cell populations were isolated with positive isolation kits from Invitrogen. The library was built by means of 5' RACE. The reads were generated on an Illumina HiSeq 2000. Template switching added a universal primer binding site, and the final cDNA carried a unique molecular identifier that allowed TCR cDNA molecules to be counted accurately. Specific primers in the conserved constant-segment region were used to synthesize first-strand cDNA for the TCR alpha and beta chains. To control for contamination, every cDNA library was double barcoded, receiving both a SMART-Mk sample barcode and Illumina barcodes. TruSeq adapter sequences, together with Illumina sample barcodes, were added in two successive PCR steps. Sequencing of the TCR alpha and beta cDNA libraries was done on the Illumina HiSeq platform using custom primers. The original pipeline was this. MiGEC processed the raw reads to extract unique molecular identifiers, while MiXCR was used to determine the CDR3 positions. For each individual, recombination models were inferred using an EM algorithm with the repgenHMM and IGoR tools. Shared clonotypes were analyzed with the tcR package in R, and sharing was normalized by the product of cloneset sizes. Out-of-frame nonproductive sequences were analyzed to study raw recombination free of thymic and clonal selection effects. Using fastp trimming at Q25 and MiXCR clonotype assembly, TCRdb reanalyzed the public sequencing data and kept in-frame beta chains. CDR3 protein sequences are deduplicated, and each keeps its most common genes and DNA. The V and J calls shown here were made by TCRdb, not taken from the authors' results. This sample lists roughly 350,000 distinct CDR3 sequences; roughly an eighth were detected once. Of the sample, just over 7% is held by the ten largest clones.

The data are from a study of identical twins (TCRdb year 2016). Regarding the study in general: The study deep-sequenced TCR alpha and beta repertoires from monozygotic twins, unrelated adults of various ages and cord blood to test whether fetal clonotypes persist. To rule out contamination, the twin experiments were replicated at different times with different library preparation protocols. What the work shows at the level of the full study, not this receptor alone: In monozygotic twins, out-of-frame TCR alpha sharing was systematically underestimated by recombination models, although the models agreed with sharing between unrelated individuals. Abundant cord blood beta clonotypes carried fewer insertions; young adult naive repertoires showed a weaker similar trend, while memory repertoires showed none. Excess twin sharing in beta out-of-frame sequences was weaker because fewer shared sequences lowered the signal-to-noise ratio. Because the same donors could not be followed over many years, the conclusions depended on cross-sectional statistical analysis. Compared with coincidental sharing between unrelated individuals, an excess of low generation-probability sequences was observed among out-of-frame TCR alpha sequences shared between twins. Zero-insertion analyses could be partly confounded by invariant T cells such as MAIT and iNKT, although diverse VJ usage argued against such confounding for most clonotypes.

The cysteine opens and the phenylalanine closes a CDR3 of 15 amino acids. Kept here is only the CDR3 DNA, which spans 45 bases and is read in frame from base 1. The germline V gene (reference sequence) supplies CDR1 DFQATT and CDR2 SNEGSKA. Trimming takes 5 bases from V and 0 bases from J, and the germline ends sit 13 bases apart. The same sample was also used in a study of yellow fever vaccine responses in identical twins. The second paper further reports: According to the authors, in identical twins the way T cells responded to vaccination appeared partly convergent and partly personalized. In the study, vaccine-responding T cell clones were precisely tracked in identical twins.

The sequencing sample was made of CD8+ T cells sorted from blood. The chain is assembled from TRBV20-1 and TRBJ2-2; no D gene is confidently identified. The origin of this receptor is a woman between 18 and 29 years old in good health. CDR3 sequence: CSAPHTFANTGELFF. The sequence in DNA is TGCAGTGCTCCGCATACGTTCGCGAACACCGGGGAGCTGTTTTTT.